This TCR beta chain was recovered during a study of blood T cell repertoires in COVID-19. Study at large: Acute and convalescent COVID-19 specimens originated in the United States, Italy and Spain. T cells, B-cell-depleted T cells, or PBMCs supplied cDNA or gDNA.

As originally analysed: From reference gene primer amplification, estimates of nucleated cell counts were derived. TCRdb's copy holds only in-frame clones and misses some; the assay was immunoSEQ multiplex PCR. V, J and clone size derive from that table, while D and trimming were established from the DNA sequence. This sample carries 300,000 to 400,000 clones, roughly 85% of them seen once, and the ten largest clones take 6% to 9%. This TCR was recovered from a human donor in a cohort sampled during active COVID-19. Input material: peripheral blood.

CDR3 DNA: TGCAGCGTTGAAACAGGAAACGAGCAGTACTTC. Protein: CSVETGNEQYF. The chain has TRBV29-1 and TRBJ2-7; D may be TRBD1 (5 bases). The length of the CDR3 is 11 residues. V was cut by 2 bases and J by 5 bases, with 7 bases left in between. Germline V CDR1 and CDR2: SQVTM, ANQGSEA.